This is a list of T cell receptor beta chains from one sample in a study of OX40 agonist ivuxolimab in advanced cancers. The data were produced by immunoSEQ multiplex PCR, yet TCRdb's version contains in-frame clones alone and is incomplete. Among about 46,000 clones listed, about 79% were seen once. The material was CD4+ or CD8+ T cells sorted from blood, obtained in a trial of the OX40 agonist ivuxolimab. The source is an adult with an advanced solid tumor such as melanoma, head and neck, liver or kidney cancer. Both conserved end residues are part of each CDR3. Each record gives: CDR3 length, D gene, V gene, J gene, clone size, CDR3 DNA, CDR3 protein. The D gene is left open where the match is weak. Where a row states a size, it is once, few, many or the class of an expanded clone; other rows omit it.

15	-	TRBV5-8	TRBJ2-5	-	TGTGCCAGCAGCTTGGGAGGGCGGACCCAAGAGACCCAGTACTTC	CASSLGGRTQETQYF
13	-	TRBV15	TRBJ1-5	-	TGTGCCACCAGCAGAGATCCGGGTCAGCCCCAGCATTTT	CATSRDPGQPQHF
14	TRBD1	TRBV15	TRBJ1-2	-	TGTGCCACCAGCAGACACGGACAGGACCAACGCTACACCTTC	CATSRHGQDQRYTF
18	TRBD2	TRBV7-4	TRBJ2-1	once	TGTGCCAGCAACTTGATTGAGCGGGGGGCCTCTCGCCGCAATGAGCAGTTCTTC	CASNLIERGASRRNEQFF
13	-	TRBV7-7	TRBJ2-3	-	TGTGCTAGCAGCTTAAAAGTCACAGATACGCAGTATTTT	CASSLKVTDTQYF
17	-	TRBV11-2	TRBJ1-3	once	TGTGCCAGCAGCTTAGCTGTTACGCTCTTCTCTGGAAACACCATATATTTT	CASSLAVTLFSGNTIYF
13	TRBD1	TRBV5-6	TRBJ2-7	-	TGTGCCAGCAGCTGGGACAGAGCCTACGAGCAGTACTTC	CASSWDRAYEQYF
17	-	TRBV30	TRBJ1-1	-	TGTGCCTGGAGTCCTCCTAAGTGGAACAGGGCGGACACTGAAGCTTTCTTT	CAWSPPKWNRADTEAFF
15	-	TRBV6-5	TRBJ2-2	-	TGTGCCAGCAGTTCCCCCGGAGGGACCACCGGGGAGCTGTTTTTT	CASSSPGGTTGELFF
14	-	TRBV15	TRBJ1-1	-	TGTGCCACCAGCAAACCGGGGGTCTACACTGAAGCTTTCTTT	CATSKPGVYTEAFF
14	-	TRBV5-1	TRBJ1-1	-	TGCGCCAGCAGCTTGGCCGCAACAGGGACTGAAGCTTTCTTT	CASSLAATGTEAFF
14	-	TRBV7-2	TRBJ1-1	-	TGTGCCAGCAGCATGGGACTTATGAACACTGAAGCTTTCTTT	CASSMGLMNTEAFF
12	-	TRBV19	TRBJ2-2	-	TGTGCCAGTACTCGGGGGCCCGGGGAGCTGTTTTTT	CASTRGPGELFF
15	TRBD1	TRBV5-1	TRBJ1-1	-	TGCGCCAGCAGCTCGACAGGGAATCAGAACACTGAAGCTTTCTTT	CASSSTGNQNTEAFF
12	-	TRBV2	TRBJ2-3	-	TGTGCCAACCTGGGGCTGTGGGATACGCAGTATTTT	CANLGLWDTQYF
15	TRBD1	TRBV6-5	TRBJ2-7	once	TGTGCCAGCAGTCTGCTTCGACAGGGCTCGGGCGAGCAGTACTTC	CASSLLRQGSGEQYF
15	-	TRBV5-5	TRBJ2-5	-	TGTGCCAGAGGAAATGGGGGTAGCGTGCAAGAGACCCAGTACTTC	CARGNGGSVQETQYF
14	-	TRBV13	TRBJ1-5	once	TGTGCCAGCAGGTCGGCGGTTAGCAATCAGCCCCAGCATTTT	CASRSAVSNQPQHF
15	-	TRBV2	TRBJ2-3	-	TGTGCCAGCAGAGGCGGCTTCTATAGGACAGATACACAGTATTTT	CASRGGFYRTDTQYF
15	-	TRBV11-2	TRBJ1-1	-	TGTGCCAGCAGCTTAGTAGGGGGGCGAAGCACTGAAGCTTTCTTT	CASSLVGGRSTEAFF
14	-	TRBV4-2	TRBJ1-1	-	TGTGCCAGCAGCCAAGATCTGGGCGGCACTGAAGCTTTCTTT	CASSQDLGGTEAFF
15	-	TRBV19	TRBJ1-2	-	TGTGCCAGTACTGAACACCGGGAGGGGTCTTATGGCTACACCTTC	CASTEHREGSYGYTF
15	-	TRBV10-3	TRBJ1-1	-	TGTGCCATCAGTGATTCTCGACAGGTGAACACTGAAGCTTTCTTT	CAISDSRQVNTEAFF
18	TRBD1	TRBV7-6	TRBJ1-2	-	TGTGCCAGCAGCCTAGAAGGATTACCGGCAGGGGGCGTTTATGGCTACACCTTC	CASSLEGLPAGGVYGYTF
16	TRBD1	TRBV18	TRBJ1-2	-	TGTGCCAGCTCACCATTCGGGGGACAGGGACCCTATGGCTACACCTTC	CASSPFGGQGPYGYTF
13	-	TRBV7-9	TRBJ2-1	-	TGTGCCAGCAGCTTAGTGGGTAGCGGTGAGCAGTTCTTC	CASSLVGSGEQFF
15	TRBD1	TRBV2	TRBJ1-4	few	TGTGCCAGCAGGAGGGACAGGGGTACTAATGAAAAACTGTTTTTT	CASRRDRGTNEKLFF
14	-	TRBV15	TRBJ2-5	-	TGTGCCACCAGCAGGGCCTCGGGTGGAGAGACCCAGTACTTC	CATSRASGGETQYF
13	-	TRBV7-9	TRBJ2-7	few	TGTGCCAGCAGCCGCGACAGTACCTACGAGCAGTACTTC	CASSRDSTYEQYF
13	-	TRBV5-8	TRBJ1-5	once	TGTGCCAGCAGCCCTGGACCTGGTCAGCCCCAGCATTTT	CASSPGPGQPQHF
13	-	TRBV14	TRBJ2-7	-	TGTGCCAGCAGCCAAGATTTAGGGCCCGAGCAGTACTTC	CASSQDLGPEQYF
16	-	TRBV30	TRBJ2-7	-	TGTGCCTGGAGTGTACGGGGAGGGGGCAGCTCCTACGAGCAGTACTTC	CAWSVRGGGSSYEQYF
15	-	TRBV7-3	TRBJ1-2	once	TGTGCCAGCAGTCTAACGCGGGGGGCTAACTATGGCTACACCTTC	CASSLTRGANYGYTF
15	-	TRBV4-2	TRBJ2-5	-	TGTGCCAGCAGCCAAGATGGACACCTTCGAGAGACCCAGTACTTC	CASSQDGHLRETQYF
18	TRBD2	TRBV19	TRBJ2-5	once	TGTGCCAGTAGTATAGATCTCGGTGTTAGCGGGACTCCAGAGACCCAGTACTTC	CASSIDLGVSGTPETQYF
14	TRBD2	TRBV6-1	TRBJ2-3	-	TGTGCCAGCAGTCCGGGGGGATCCACAGATACGCAGTATTTT	CASSPGGSTDTQYF
15	-	TRBV7-2	TRBJ2-5	-	TGTGCCAGCAGCTCCCAGAGGACTCGCCCGGAGACCCAGTACTTC	CASSSQRTRPETQYF
15	-	TRBV18	TRBJ1-3	-	TGTGCCAGCTCGCGGGACATCCAGGCTGGAAACACCATATATTTT	CASSRDIQAGNTIYF
15	-	TRBV6-1	TRBJ2-5	-	TGTGCCAGCAGAATACGGGCCTCATTTTCGGAGACCCAGTACTTC	CASRIRASFSETQYF
13	-	TRBV10-1	TRBJ2-3	-	TGCGCCAGCAACGGGATACGAAGCGGCACGCAGTATTTT	CASNGIRSGTQYF
11	-	TRBV30	TRBJ1-2	-	TGTGCCCAACACGCTGGCTATGGCTACACCTTC	CAQHAGYGYTF
18	TRBD1	TRBV5-1	TRBJ1-2	once	TGCGCCAGCAGCTTGGGACAGGGTGGTTCTACGGCTAACTATGGCTACACCTTC	CASSLGQGGSTANYGYTF
12	-	TRBV7-2	TRBJ2-1	-	TGTGCCAGCAGCTTACAATACAATGAGCAGTTCTTC	CASSLQYNEQFF
11	-	TRBV4-1	TRBJ2-3	-	TGCGCCAGCAGCCAGTCAGATACGCAGTATTTT	CASSQSDTQYF
16	TRBD1	TRBV7-9	TRBJ2-3	-	TGTGCCAGCAGCTATCTGGGACAGGGTACTTCAGATACGCAGTATTTT	CASSYLGQGTSDTQYF
14	-	TRBV7-9	TRBJ1-1	-	TGTGCCAGCAGACCCGGCGGGGCGAACACTGAAGCTTTCTTT	CASRPGGANTEAFF
15	-	TRBV15	TRBJ1-4	-	TGTGCCACCAGCAGAGATAAAGGGGCTAATGAAAAACTGTTTTTT	CATSRDKGANEKLFF
14	-	TRBV19	TRBJ1-2	-	TGTGCCAGTAGTATTAACAGGGAAATCTATGGCTACACCTTC	CASSINREIYGYTF
15	TRBD1	TRBV7-2	TRBJ1-2	-	TGTGCCAGCGGATTTGGGGAGGGGGCAGGCTATGGCTACACCTTC	CASGFGEGAGYGYTF
13	-	TRBV6-1	TRBJ1-5	-	TGTGCCAGCAGTGATCGGGGTGGGCAGCCCCAGCATTTT	CASSDRGGQPQHF